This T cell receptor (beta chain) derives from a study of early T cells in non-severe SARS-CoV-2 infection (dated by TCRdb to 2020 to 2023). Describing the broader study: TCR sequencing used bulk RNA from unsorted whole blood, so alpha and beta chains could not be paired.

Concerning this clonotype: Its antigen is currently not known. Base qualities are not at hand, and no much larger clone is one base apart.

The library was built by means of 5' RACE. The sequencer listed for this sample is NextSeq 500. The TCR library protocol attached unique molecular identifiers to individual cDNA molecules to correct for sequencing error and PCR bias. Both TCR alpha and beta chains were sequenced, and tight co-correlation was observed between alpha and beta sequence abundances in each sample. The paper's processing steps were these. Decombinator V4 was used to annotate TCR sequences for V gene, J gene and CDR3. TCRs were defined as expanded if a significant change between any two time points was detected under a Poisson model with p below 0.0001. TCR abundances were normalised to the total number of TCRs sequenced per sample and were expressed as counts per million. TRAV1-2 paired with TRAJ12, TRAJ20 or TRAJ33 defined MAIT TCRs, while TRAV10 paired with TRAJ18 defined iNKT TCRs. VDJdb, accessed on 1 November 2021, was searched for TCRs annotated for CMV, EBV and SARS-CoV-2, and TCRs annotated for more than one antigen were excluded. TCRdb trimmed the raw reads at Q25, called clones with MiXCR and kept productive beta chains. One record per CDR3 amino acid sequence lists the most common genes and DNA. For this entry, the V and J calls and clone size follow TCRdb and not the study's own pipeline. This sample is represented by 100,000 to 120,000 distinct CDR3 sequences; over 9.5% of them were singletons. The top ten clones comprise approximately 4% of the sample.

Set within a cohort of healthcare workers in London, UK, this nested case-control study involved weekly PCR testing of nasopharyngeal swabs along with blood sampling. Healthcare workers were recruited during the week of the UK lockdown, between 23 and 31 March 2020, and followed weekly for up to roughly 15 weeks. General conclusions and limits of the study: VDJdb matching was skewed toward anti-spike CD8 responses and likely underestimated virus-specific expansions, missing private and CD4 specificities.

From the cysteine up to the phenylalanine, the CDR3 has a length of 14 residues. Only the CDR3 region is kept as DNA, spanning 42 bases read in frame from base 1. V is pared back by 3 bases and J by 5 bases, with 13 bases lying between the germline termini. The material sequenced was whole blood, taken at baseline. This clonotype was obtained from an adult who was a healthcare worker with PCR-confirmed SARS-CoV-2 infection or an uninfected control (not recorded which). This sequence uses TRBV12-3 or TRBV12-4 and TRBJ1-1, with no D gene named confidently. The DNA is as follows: TGTGCCAGCAGTTTGAGGTCTCAAGGGACTGAAGCTTTCTTT. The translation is CASSLRSQGTEAFF.